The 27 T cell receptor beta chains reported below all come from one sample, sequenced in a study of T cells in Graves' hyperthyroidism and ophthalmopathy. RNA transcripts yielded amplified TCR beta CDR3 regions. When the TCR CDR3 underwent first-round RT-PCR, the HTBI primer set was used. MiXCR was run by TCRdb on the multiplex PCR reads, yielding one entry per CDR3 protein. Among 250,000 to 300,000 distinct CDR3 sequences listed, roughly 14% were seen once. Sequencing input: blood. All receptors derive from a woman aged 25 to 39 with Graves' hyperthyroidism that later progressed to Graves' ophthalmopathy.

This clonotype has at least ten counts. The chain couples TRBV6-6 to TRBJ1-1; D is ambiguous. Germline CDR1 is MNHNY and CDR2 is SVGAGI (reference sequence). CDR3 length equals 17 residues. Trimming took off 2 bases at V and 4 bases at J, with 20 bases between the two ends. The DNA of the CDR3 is TGTGCCAGCAGTTACCCCGTAGGGCGGGGAAGGAGCACTGAAGCTTTCTTT. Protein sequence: CASSYPVGRGRSTEAFF.

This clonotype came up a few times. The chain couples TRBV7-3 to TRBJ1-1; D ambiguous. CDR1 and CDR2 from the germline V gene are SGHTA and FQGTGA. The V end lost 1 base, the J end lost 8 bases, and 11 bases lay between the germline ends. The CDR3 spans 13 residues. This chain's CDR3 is CASSLIGEGEAFF. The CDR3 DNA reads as TGTGCCAGCAGCTTAATTGGGGAGGGAGAAGCTTTCTTT.

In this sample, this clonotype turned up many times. CDR3 nucleotide sequence: TGTGCCTGGAACACAGGGCAAGGGATGATCGCTTTCTTT. Protein sequence: CAWNTGQGMIAFF. The chain joins TRBV30 to TRBJ1-1; possible D gene TRBD1, 6 bases. Germline values: CDR1 GTSNPN, CDR2 SVGIG (reference sequence). The V and J ends lost 4 bases and 11 bases respectively, with 20 bases between them. There are 13 residues in the CDR3.

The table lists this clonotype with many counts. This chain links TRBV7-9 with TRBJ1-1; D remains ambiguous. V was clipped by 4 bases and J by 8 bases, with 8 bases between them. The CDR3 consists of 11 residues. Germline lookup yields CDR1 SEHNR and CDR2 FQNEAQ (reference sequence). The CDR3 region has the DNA TGTGCCAGCAGCTCCATGGGAGAAGCTTTCTTT. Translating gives CASSSMGEAFF.

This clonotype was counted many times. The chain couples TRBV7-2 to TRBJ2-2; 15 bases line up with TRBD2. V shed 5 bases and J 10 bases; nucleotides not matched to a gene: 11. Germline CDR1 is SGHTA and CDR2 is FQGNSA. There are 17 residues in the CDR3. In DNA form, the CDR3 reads TGTGCCAGCAGCCCAACCGGACTAGCGGGAGGGTCAAAGGAGCTGTTTTTT. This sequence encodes CASSPTGLAGGSKELFF.

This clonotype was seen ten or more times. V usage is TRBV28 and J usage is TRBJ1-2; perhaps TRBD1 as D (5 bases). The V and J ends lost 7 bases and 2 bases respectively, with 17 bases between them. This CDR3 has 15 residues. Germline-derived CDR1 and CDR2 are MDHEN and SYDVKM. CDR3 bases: TGTGCCAGCACCGTGGGGCTCTCGGGGAACTATGGCTACACCTTC. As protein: CASTVGLSGNYGYTF.

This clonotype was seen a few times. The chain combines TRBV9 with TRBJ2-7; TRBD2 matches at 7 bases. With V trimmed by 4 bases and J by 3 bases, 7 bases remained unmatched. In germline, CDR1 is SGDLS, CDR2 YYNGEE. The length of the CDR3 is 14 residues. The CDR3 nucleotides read TGTGCCAGCAGCCCGAATGGCGGGAGCTACGAGCAGTACTTC. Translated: CASSPNGGSYEQYF.

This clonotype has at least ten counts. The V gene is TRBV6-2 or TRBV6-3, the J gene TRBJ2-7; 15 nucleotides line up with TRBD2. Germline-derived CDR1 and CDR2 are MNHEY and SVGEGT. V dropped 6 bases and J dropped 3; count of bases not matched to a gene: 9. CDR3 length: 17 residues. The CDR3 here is CASRGLAGGFRNYEQYF. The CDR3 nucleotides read TGTGCCAGCAGAGGACTAGCGGGAGGGTTTAGGAACTACGAGCAGTACTTC.

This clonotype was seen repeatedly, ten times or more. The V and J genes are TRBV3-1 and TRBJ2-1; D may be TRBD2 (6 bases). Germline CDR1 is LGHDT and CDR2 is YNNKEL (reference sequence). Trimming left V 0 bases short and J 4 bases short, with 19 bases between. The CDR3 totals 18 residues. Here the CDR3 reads CASSQDLATRGRYNEQFF. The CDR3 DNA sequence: TGTGCCAGCAGCCAAGATCTAGCGACCCGTGGCCGGTACAATGAGCAGTTCTTC.

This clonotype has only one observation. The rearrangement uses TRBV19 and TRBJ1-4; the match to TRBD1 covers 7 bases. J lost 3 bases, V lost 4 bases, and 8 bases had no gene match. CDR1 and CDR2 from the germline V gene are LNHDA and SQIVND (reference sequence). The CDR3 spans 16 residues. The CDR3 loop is CASSTSLTGPNEKLFF. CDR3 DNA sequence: TGTGCCAGTAGTACTTCACTGACAGGGCCTAATGAAAAACTGTTTTTT.

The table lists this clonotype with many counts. The CDR3 DNA is TGTGCCAGCAGCTTATATCTAGCGGGAGCCTACGAGCAGTACTTC. Residues: CASSLYLAGAYEQYF. The chain employs TRBV7-2 and TRBJ2-7, with TRBD2 identical over 10 bases. The CDR3 contains 15 residues. The germline V gene encodes CDR1 SGHTA and CDR2 FQGNSA. J gave up 2 bases and V 2 bases, and 3 bases lay outside the gene matches.

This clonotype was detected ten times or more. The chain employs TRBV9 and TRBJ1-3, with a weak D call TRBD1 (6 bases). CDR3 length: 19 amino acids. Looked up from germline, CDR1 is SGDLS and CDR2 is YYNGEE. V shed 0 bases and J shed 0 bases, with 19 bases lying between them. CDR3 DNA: TGTGCCAGCAGCGTAGCCCCAGAGGGGGTAGTCGGCTCTGGAAACACCATATATTTT. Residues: CASSVAPEGVVGSGNTIYF.

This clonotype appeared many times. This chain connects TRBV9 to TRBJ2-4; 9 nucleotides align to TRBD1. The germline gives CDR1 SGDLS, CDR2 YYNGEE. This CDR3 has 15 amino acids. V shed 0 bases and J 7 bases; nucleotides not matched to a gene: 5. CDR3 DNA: TGTGCCAGCAGCGTAGGGAGCACAGGGGGCAACATTCAGTACTTC. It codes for CASSVGSTGGNIQYF. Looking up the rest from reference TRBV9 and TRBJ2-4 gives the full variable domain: DSGVTQTPKHLITATGQRVTLRCSPRSGDLSVYWYQQSLDQGLQFLIQYYNGEERAKGNILERFSAQQFPDLHSELNLSSLELGDSALYFCASSVGSTGGNIQYFGAGTRLSVL.

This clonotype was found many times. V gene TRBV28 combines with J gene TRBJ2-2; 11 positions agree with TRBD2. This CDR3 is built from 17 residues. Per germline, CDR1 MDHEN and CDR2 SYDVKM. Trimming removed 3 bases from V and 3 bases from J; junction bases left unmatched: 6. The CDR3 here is CASSLRLAGGDTGELFF. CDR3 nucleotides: TGTGCCAGCAGTTTGCGCCTAGCGGGAGGCGACACCGGGGAGCTGTTTTTT.

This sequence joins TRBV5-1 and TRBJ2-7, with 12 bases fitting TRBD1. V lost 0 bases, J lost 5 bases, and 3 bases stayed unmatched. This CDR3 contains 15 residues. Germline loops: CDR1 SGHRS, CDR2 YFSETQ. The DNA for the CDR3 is TGCGCCAGCAGCTTGGGGGACAGGGGGCCCAACGAGCAGTACTTC. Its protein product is CASSLGDRGPNEQYF.

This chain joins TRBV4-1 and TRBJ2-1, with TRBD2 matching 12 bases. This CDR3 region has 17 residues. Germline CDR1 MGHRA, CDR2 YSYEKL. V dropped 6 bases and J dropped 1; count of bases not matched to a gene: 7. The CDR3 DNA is TGCGCCAGCAGTCAAAATCTAGCGGGAGGGTCCTACAATGAGCAGTTCTTC. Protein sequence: CASSQNLAGGSYNEQFF.

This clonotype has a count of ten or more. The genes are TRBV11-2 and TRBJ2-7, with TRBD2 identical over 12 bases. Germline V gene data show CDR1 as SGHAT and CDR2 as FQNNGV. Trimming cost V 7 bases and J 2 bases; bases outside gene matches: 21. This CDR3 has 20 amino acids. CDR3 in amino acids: CASTHSFGGLAGGLTYEQYF. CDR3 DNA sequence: TGTGCCAGCACCCATTCCTTTGGAGGGCTAGCGGGAGGGCTAACCTACGAGCAGTACTTC.

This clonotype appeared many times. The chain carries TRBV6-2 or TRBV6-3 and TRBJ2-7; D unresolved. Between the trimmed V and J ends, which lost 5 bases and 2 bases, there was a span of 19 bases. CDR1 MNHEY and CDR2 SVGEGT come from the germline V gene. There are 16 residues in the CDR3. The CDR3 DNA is TGTGCCAGCAGTCCCCTCTCCCGAACAGAAGCCTACGAGCAGTACTTC. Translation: CASSPLSRTEAYEQYF.

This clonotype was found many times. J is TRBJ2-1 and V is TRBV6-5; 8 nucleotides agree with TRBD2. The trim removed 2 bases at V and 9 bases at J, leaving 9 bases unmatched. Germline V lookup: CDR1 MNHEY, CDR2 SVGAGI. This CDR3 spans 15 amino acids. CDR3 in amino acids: CASSYGSGITSEQFF. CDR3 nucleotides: TGTGCCAGCAGTTACGGTAGCGGGATTACCAGTGAGCAGTTCTTC.

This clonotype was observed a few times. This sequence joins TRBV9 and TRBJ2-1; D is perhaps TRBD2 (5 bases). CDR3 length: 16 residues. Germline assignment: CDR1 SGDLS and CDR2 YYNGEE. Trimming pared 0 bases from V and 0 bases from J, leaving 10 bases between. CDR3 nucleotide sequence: TGTGCCAGCAGCGTAGTTGGCGGGTACTCCTACAATGAGCAGTTCTTC. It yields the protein CASSVVGGYSYNEQFF.

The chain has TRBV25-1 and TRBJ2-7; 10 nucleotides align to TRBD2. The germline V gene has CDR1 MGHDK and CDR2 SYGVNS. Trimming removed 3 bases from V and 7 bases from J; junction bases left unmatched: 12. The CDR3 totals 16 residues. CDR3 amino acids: CASSEGPRLAGVEQYF. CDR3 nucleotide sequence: TGTGCCAGCAGTGAGGGCCCCAGGCTAGCGGGAGTTGAGCAGTACTTC.

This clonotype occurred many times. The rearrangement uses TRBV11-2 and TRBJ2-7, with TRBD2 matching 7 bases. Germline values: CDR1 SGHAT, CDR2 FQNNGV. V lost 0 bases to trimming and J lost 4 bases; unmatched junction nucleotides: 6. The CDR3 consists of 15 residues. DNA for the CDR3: TGTGCCAGCAGCTTAGATGCGGGAGTAGGATACGAGCAGTACTTC. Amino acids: CASSLDAGVGYEQYF.

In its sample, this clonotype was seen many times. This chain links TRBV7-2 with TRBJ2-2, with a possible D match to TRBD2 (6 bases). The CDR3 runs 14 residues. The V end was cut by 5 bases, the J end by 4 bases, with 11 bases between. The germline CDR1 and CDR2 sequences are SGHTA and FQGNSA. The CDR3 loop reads CASSRGGATGELFF. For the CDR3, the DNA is TGTGCCAGCAGCCGAGGAGGGGCCACCGGGGAGCTGTTTTTT.

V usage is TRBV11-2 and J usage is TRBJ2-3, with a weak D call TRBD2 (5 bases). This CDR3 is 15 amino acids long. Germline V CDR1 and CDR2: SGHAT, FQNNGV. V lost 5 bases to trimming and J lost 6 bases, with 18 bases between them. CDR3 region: CASSPLGRRGDTQYF. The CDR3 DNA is TGTGCCAGCAGCCCCCTTGGCCGGAGAGGGGATACGCAGTATTTT.

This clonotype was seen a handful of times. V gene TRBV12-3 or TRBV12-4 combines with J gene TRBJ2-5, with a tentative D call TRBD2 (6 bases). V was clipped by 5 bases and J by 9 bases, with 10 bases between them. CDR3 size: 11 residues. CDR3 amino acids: CASSRAGSQYF. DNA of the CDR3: TGTGCCAGCAGTAGGGCGGGGTCCCAGTACTTC.

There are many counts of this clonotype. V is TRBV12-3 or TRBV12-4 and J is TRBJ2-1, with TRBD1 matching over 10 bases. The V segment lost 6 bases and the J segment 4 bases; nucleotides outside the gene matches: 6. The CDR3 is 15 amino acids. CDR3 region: CASSPLGQGYNEQFF. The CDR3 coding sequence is TGTGCCAGCAGCCCCTTGGGACAGGGGTACAATGAGCAGTTCTTC.

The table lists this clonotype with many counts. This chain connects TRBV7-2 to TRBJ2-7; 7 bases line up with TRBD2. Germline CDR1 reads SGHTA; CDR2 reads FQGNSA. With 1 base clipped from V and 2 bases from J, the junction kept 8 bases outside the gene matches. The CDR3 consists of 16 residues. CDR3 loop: CASSLGVFAGAYEQYF. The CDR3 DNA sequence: TGTGCCAGCAGCTTAGGGGTCTTCGCGGGAGCCTACGAGCAGTACTTC.